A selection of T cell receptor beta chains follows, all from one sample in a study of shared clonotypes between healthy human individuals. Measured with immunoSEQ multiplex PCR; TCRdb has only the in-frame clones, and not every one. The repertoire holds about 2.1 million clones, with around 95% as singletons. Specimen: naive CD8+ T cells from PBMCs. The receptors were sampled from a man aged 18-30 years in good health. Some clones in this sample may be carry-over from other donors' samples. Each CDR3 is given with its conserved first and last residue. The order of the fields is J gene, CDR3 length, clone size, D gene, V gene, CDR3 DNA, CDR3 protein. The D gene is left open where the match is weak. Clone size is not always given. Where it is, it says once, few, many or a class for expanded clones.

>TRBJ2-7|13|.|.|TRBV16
TGTGCCAGCAGCCTAAGCCGGCCGGAGGGGCAGTACTTC
CASSLSRPEGQYF
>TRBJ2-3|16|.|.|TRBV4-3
TGCGCCAGCAGCCAAGCTAGCACAGGGCGAGGAGATACGCAGTATTTT
CASSQASTGRGDTQYF
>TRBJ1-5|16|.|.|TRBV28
TGTGCCAGCAGCTGGGAAATGGGGAGAGGCAATCAGCCCCAGCATTTT
CASSWEMGRGNQPQHF
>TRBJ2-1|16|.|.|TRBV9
TGTGCCAGCAGCGTAGTCCCGGGTAGAGGGTACAATGAGCAGTTCTTC
CASSVVPGRGYNEQFF
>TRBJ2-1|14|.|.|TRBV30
TGTGCCTGGGGCAGGGAGGACTCCTACAATGAGCAGTTCTTC
CAWGREDSYNEQFF
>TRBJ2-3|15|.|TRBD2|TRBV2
TGTGCCAGCCCCCTAGCGGGAACTACTACAGATACGCAGTATTTT
CASPLAGTTTDTQYF
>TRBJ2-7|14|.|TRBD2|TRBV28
TGTGCCAGCAGGGCGGGACTAGCGCTCTACGAGCAGTACTTC
CASRAGLALYEQYF
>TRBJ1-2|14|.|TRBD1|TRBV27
TGTGCCAGCAGTATCAGGACAGGAAACTATGGCTACACCTTC
CASSIRTGNYGYTF
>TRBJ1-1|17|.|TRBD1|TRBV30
TGTGCCTGGAGTACTCGGGACAGGGGACTTTTGAACACTGAAGCTTTCTTT
CAWSTRDRGLLNTEAFF
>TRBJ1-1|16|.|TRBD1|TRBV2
TGTGCCAGCAGTGAAGGGACAGGGCTTATGAACACTGAAGCTTTCTTT
CASSEGTGLMNTEAFF
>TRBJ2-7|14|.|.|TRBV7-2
TGTGCCAGCAGCTTGATGGGGGACTCCTACGAGCAGTACTTC
CASSLMGDSYEQYF
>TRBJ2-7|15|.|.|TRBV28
TGTGCCAGCAATTGGGTGCAGGGTCTCTCCTACGAGCAGTACTTC
CASNWVQGLSYEQYF
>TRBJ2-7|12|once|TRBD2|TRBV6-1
TGTGCCAGCACACTAGCGGGGGGCGAGCAGTACTTC
CASTLAGGEQYF
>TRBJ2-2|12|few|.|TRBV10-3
TGTGCCATCAGGATCGTTGGCGGGGAGCTGTTTTTT
CAIRIVGGELFF
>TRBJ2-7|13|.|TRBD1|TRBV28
TGTGCCAGCAGTGACAGGGGTTCGGGAGAGCAGTACTTC
CASSDRGSGEQYF
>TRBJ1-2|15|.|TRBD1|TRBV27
TGTGCCAGCAGTGGGAACCGGGACAGGGGCTATGGCTACACCTTC
CASSGNRDRGYGYTF
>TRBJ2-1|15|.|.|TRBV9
TGTGCCAGCAGCGCTCTCGGGAGCTCCTACAATGAGCAGTTCTTC
CASSALGSSYNEQFF
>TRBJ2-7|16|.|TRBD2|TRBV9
TGTGCCAGCAGCGCCCTCCCCCTAGCGGGAGAGGGGGAGCAGTACTTC
CASSALPLAGEGEQYF
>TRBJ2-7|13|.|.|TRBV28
TGTGCCAGCAGTTATAGGGGGTCGGGGGAGCAGTACTTC
CASSYRGSGEQYF
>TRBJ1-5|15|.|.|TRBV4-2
TGTGCCAGCAGCCAAGACGGGGCAGGACATCAGCCCCAGCATTTT
CASSQDGAGHQPQHF
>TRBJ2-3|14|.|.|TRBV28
TGTGCCAGCAGTTCGCTCCTTAATCAGGATACGCAGTATTTT
CASSSLLNQDTQYF
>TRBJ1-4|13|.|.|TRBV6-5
TGTGCCAGCAGTCGACAGTTGAATGAAAAACTGTTTTTT
CASSRQLNEKLFF
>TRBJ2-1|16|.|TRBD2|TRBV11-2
TGTGCCAGCAGCTTGGAACTAGCGGGAGGAGGAAATGAGCAGTTCTTC
CASSLELAGGGNEQFF
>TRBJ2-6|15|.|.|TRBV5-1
TGCGCCAGCAGCTTATTTGGGGCTGGGGCCAACGTCCTGACTTTC
CASSLFGAGANVLTF
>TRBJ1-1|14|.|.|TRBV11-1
TGTGCCAGCAGCTTAGATGGGGCTATAACTGAAGCTTTCTTT
CASSLDGAITEAFF
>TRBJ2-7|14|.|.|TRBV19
TGTGCCAGTAACACCGGGCATGCCGGCTCCGAGCAGTACTTC
CASNTGHAGSEQYF
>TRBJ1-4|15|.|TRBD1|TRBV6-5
TGTGCCAGCAGTTACTCCGACAGGGCCAATGAAAAACTGTTTTTT
CASSYSDRANEKLFF
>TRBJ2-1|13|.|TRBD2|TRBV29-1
TGCAGCGTTACTAGCGGGACCTACAATGAGCAGTTCTTC
CSVTSGTYNEQFF
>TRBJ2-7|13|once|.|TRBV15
TGTGCCACCAGCTCGGGCAGGTCCTACGAGCAGTACTTC
CATSSGRSYEQYF
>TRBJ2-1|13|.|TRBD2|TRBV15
TGTGCCACCTGCGGGGGGGCGTACAATGAGCAGTTCTTC
CATCGGAYNEQFF
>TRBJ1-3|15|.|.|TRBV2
TGTGCCAGCAGTCCAGGGACCAACTCTGGAAACACCATATATTTT
CASSPGTNSGNTIYF
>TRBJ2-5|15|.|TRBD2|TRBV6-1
TGTGCCAGCAGAGGGACTAGCGGGAGCAAAGAGACCCAGTACTTC
CASRGTSGSKETQYF
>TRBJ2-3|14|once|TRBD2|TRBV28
TGTGCCAGCAGCCCGGAGCGGGAGATAGATACGCAGTATTTT
CASSPEREIDTQYF
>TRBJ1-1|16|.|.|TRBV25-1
TGTGCCAGCAGTGAATCGAAGTGGGCTTTGAACACTGAAGCTTTCTTT
CASSESKWALNTEAFF
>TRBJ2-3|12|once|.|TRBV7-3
TGTGCCAGCAGCCAAACCCCTGATACGCAGTATTTT
CASSQTPDTQYF
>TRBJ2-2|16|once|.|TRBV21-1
TGTGCCAGCAGCCTGAGGGCCGTCCCATTTACCGGGGAGCTGTTTTTT
CASSLRAVPFTGELFF
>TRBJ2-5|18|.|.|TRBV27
TGTGCCAGCAGTTCGAGGTGGGGTTTACCCCCGGGAGTGGAGACCCAGTACTTC
CASSSRWGLPPGVETQYF
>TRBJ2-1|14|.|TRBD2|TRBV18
TGTGCCAGCTCCCTACTAGCGGGAGTGAATGAGCAGTTCTTC
CASSLLAGVNEQFF
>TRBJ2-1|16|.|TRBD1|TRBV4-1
TGCGCCAGCAGCCAAGTAGGGGGGACAGGGAACAATGAGCAGTTCTTC
CASSQVGGTGNNEQFF
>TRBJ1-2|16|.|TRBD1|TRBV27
TGTGCCAGCAGTTTAAGCCGGGACAGGGGATTCCGCGGCTACACCTTC
CASSLSRDRGFRGYTF
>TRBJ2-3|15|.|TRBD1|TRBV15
TGTGCCACCAGCAGCAACAGGGGTCGGGCAGATACGCAGTATTTT
CATSSNRGRADTQYF
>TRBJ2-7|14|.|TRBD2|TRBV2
TGTGCCAGCAGTGTTCGCGGGAGGGTCGACGAGCAGTACTTC
CASSVRGRVDEQYF
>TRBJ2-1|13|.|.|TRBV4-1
TGCGCCAGCAGCCCTCTAGCTCCTACTGAGCAGTTCTTC
CASSPLAPTEQFF
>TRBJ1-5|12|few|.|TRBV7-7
TGTGCCAGCAGCCACCATCCTTTAGCCCAGCATTTT
CASSHHPLAQHF
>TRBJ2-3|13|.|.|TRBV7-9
TGTGCCAGCAGGACACGGGTCACAGATACGCAGTATTTT
CASRTRVTDTQYF